This T cell receptor (beta chain) is from a study of breast tumors, draining lymph nodes, adjacent tissues. General study findings and limits: Luminal-like breast cancer showed significantly greater tumor-nontumor repertoire similarity than basal-like breast cancer did. Tumor repertoires ranked between lymph nodes and nontumor tissue in diversity, with V and J gene preferences.

This clonotype was found many times. No antigen is known for it. Samples came from axillary lymph nodes draining the breast cancer. This CDR3 region has 13 residues. Germline CDR1 SGHTA, CDR2 FQGNSA. Deletions cut 4 bases from V and 5 bases from J, with 11 bases between. MiXCR was run by TCRdb on the multiplex PCR reads, yielding one entry per CDR3 protein. The repertoire includes about 140,000 distinct CDR3 sequences, approximately 32% of them detected once, and around 2.3% sits in the top ten. The receptor's source is a female donor with breast cancer. Some clones in this sample may be carry-over from other donors' samples. The V call is TRBV7-2, the J call TRBJ2-5; D may be TRBD1 or TRBD2 (5 bases each). The sequenced sample was axillary lymph node tissue. CDR3 sequence reads: CASSSGRLETQYF. The CDR3, as DNA: TGTGCCAGCAGCTCGGGGCGCTTGGAGACCCAGTACTTC.